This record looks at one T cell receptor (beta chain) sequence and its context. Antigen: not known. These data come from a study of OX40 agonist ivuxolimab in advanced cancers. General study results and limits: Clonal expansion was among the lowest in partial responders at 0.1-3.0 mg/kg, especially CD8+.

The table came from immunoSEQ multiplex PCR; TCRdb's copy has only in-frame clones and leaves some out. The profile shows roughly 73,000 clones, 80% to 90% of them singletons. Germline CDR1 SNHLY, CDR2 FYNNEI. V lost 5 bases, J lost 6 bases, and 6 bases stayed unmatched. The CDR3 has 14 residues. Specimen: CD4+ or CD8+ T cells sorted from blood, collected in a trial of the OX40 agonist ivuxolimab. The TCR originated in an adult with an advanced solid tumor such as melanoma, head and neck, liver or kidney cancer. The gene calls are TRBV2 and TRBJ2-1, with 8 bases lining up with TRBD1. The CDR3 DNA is TGTGCCAGCAGTCTCCAGGGGGCGACCAATGAGCAGTTCTTC. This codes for CASSLQGATNEQFF.